Shown below are 25 T cell receptor beta chains from a single sample sequenced in a study of blood T cell repertoires in COVID-19 (dated by TCRdb to 2019 to 2021). The library was prepared using the immunoSEQ multiplex PCR assay. TCRdb mirrors the immuneACCESS table, restricted to in-frame sequences. Some clones are absent from its copies; in checked studies, under half trace to an unresolved V gene, and the reason for the others is unknown. Within this sample are about 280,000 clones, with about nine tenths of them counted one time only. Approximately 0.94% of the sample is held by the ten biggest clonotypes. What was sequenced was peripheral blood. The receptors stem from a woman in her thirties or forties who had recovered from COVID-19.

The chain recombines TRBV6-5 with TRBJ1-1, with 8 bases matching TRBD1. Germline CDR1 MNHEY, CDR2 SVGAGI. The CDR3 covers 14 residues. With 6 bases clipped from V and 4 bases from J, the junction kept 7 bases outside the gene matches. The CDR3 here is CASSQGAWGTEAFF. In nucleotides, the CDR3 is TGTGCCAGCAGCCAGGGGGCGTGGGGCACTGAAGCTTTCTTT.

CDR3: CASSPPAGVDNEQFF. Here the CDR3 DNA reads TGTGCCAGCAGCCCACCCGCGGGAGTCGACAATGAGCAGTTCTTC. The rearrangement links TRBV7-6 to TRBJ2-1, with 7 bases that match TRBD2. CDR1 is SGHVS, CDR2 FNYEAQ, per germline. This CDR3 is 15 amino acids long. V gave up 5 bases and J gave up 5 bases; unmatched junction bases: 9. Supplemented by reference TRBV7-6 and TRBJ2-1, the full variable domain reads GAGVSQSPRYKVTKRGQDVALRCDPISGHVSLYWYRQALGQGPEFLTYFNYEAQQDKSGLPNDRFSAERPEGSISTLTIQRTEQRDSAMYRCASSPPAGVDNEQFFGPGTRLTVL.

In DNA form, the CDR3 reads TGTGCCAGTAGTATGGCCCAGGGTGCTGGCTACACCTTC. Protein: CASSMAQGAGYTF. This chain connects TRBV19 to TRBJ1-2; the D gene is possibly TRBD1 (5 bases). Germline lookup yields CDR1 LNHDA and CDR2 SQIVND (reference sequence). The V gene lost 3 bases and the J gene lost 7 bases, with 12 bases spanning the gap. This CDR3 is 13 amino acids long.

The rearrangement links TRBV7-9 to TRBJ2-7; TRBD2 is a possible D gene (7 bases). Germline V gene data show CDR1 as SEHNR and CDR2 as FQNEAQ (reference sequence). The CDR3 loop spans 13 amino acids. V lost 6 bases and J 8 bases, leaving 17 bases between the germline ends. CDR3 DNA: TGTGCCAGCAGAACAGGGACTACGGGGCAGCAGTACTTC. Protein sequence: CASRTGTTGQQYF.

The chain combines TRBV4-2 with TRBJ2-2; 9 positions match TRBD1. Germline CDR1 reads LGHNA; CDR2 reads YNFKEQ. J lost 7 bases, V lost 0 bases, and 9 bases had no gene match. CDR3 length: 17 amino acids. CDR3 coding DNA: TGTGCCAGCAGCCAAGACCCCGGGACAGGGTTCGGCGGGGAGCTGTTTTTT. Translating gives CASSQDPGTGFGGELFF.

V gene TRBV5-1 combines with J gene TRBJ2-5, with 12 bases identical to TRBD2. The CDR3 sequence is 17 residues long. The V segment lost 4 bases and the J segment 1 base; nucleotides outside the gene matches: 8. CDR1 and CDR2 from the germline V gene are SGHRS and YFSETQ. The CDR3 nucleotides read TGCGCCAGCAGCCTCACCGCGACTAGCGGGGGCCAAGAGACCCAGTACTTC. It yields the protein CASSLTATSGGQETQYF.

Of note for this clone: The sample contains more than one DNA sequence encoding this CDR3. The rearrangement joins TRBV30 to TRBJ1-5; TRBD1 might be the D (5 bases). From germline, CDR1 is GTSNPN and CDR2 SVGIG (reference sequence). Trimming took off 4 bases at V and 0 bases at J, with 7 bases between the two ends. This CDR3 region has 13 residues. The CDR3: CAWTGGSNQPQHF. The CDR3 coding sequence is TGTGCCTGGACCGGGGGTAGCAATCAGCCCCAGCATTTT.

Written as DNA, the CDR3 is TGTGCCAGTAGTCCCCTGACTAGCGGGAGGGCCTACAATGAGCAGTTCTTC. Translation gives CASSPLTSGRAYNEQFF. V usage is TRBV19 and J usage is TRBJ2-1, with 14 positions matching TRBD2. Looked up from germline, CDR1 is LNHDA and CDR2 is SQIVND (reference sequence). CDR3 length: 17 amino acids. Trimming at V came to 5 bases and at J to 2 bases, leaving 5 bases not matched to a gene.

The rearrangement joins TRBV7-6 to TRBJ1-5; 9 positions agree with TRBD1. There are 16 residues in the CDR3. Germline-derived CDR1 and CDR2 are SGHVS and FNYEAQ. V trimming: 1 base; J trimming: 2 bases; junction bases outside the gene matches: 3. The CDR3 protein is CASSLGTGAGNQPQHF. Written as DNA, the CDR3 is TGTGCCAGCAGCTTAGGGACAGGGGCCGGCAATCAGCCCCAGCATTTT.

With respect to this clone: This sample includes further DNA sequences coding for the same CDR3. The chain uses TRBV24-1 and TRBJ2-2; D is perhaps TRBD1 (5 bases). Trimming stripped 2 bases from V and 11 bases from J, with 17 bases between. Germline CDR1 KGHDR, CDR2 SFDVKD. The length of the CDR3 is 15 residues. In DNA, the CDR3 is TGTGCCACCAGTGATTCGCGGCAGGGAAATGTAGAGCTGTTTTTT. Amino acids: CATSDSRQGNVELFF.

This chain joins TRBV29-1 and TRBJ2-2, with D tentatively TRBD1 (6 bases). There are 15 residues in the CDR3. CDR1 is SQVTM and CDR2 is ANQGSEA in the germline V gene. Trimming stripped 7 bases from V and 3 bases from J, with 18 bases between. For the CDR3, the DNA is TGCAGCGCGATACAGGGTCTTTCGGACACCGGGGAGCTGTTTTTT. The encoded protein is CSAIQGLSDTGELFF.

The chain joins TRBV30 to TRBJ2-1; a weak D match, TRBD1 (6 bases). The ends were cut back, 6 bases at V and 7 bases at J, with 19 bases in the middle. This CDR3 comprises 14 residues. The germline gives CDR1 GTSNPN, CDR2 SVGIG (reference sequence). The CDR3 DNA reads TGTGCCTGCGAGGGAGACAGGTGGGGAAATGAGCAGTTCTTC. Translation gives CACEGDRWGNEQFF.

The V gene is TRBV4-1, the J gene TRBJ2-2, with a weak D call TRBD2 (5 bases). This CDR3 spans 17 amino acids. Germline loops: CDR1 MGHRA, CDR2 YSYEKL. V lost 0 bases and J 4 bases, leaving 15 bases between the germline ends. CDR3 residues: CASSQDARAAGTGELFF. CDR3 DNA: TGCGCCAGCAGCCAAGATGCTCGAGCGGCGGGCACCGGGGAGCTGTTTTTT.

Only one count was recorded for this clone. The rearrangement links TRBV28 to TRBJ2-6, with unresolved D. CDR3 length: 18 amino acids. The V end lost 5 bases, the J end lost 0 bases, and 17 bases lay between the germline ends. CDR1 and CDR2 (germline): MDHEN, SYDVKM. CDR3 nucleotides: TGTGCCAGCAGTCAACTAAACCCCGCTAACTCTGGGGCCAACGTCCTGACTTTC. Protein sequence: CASSQLNPANSGANVLTF.

CDR3 sequence reads: CASTGSTGRGEKLFF. The DNA of the CDR3 is TGTGCCAGCACCGGCTCGACAGGGAGAGGTGAAAAACTGTTTTTT. The V and J genes are TRBV6-5 and TRBJ1-4, with TRBD1 matching over 7 bases. V trimming: 7 bases; J trimming: 7 bases; junction bases outside the gene matches: 12. The CDR3 contains 15 residues. CDR1 and CDR2 (germline): MNHEY, SVGAGI.

This clone came up a few times. This chain links TRBV2 with TRBJ2-7; the D gene is possibly TRBD2 (5 bases). The CDR3 length is 12 residues. Germline CDR1 and CDR2: SNHLY and FYNNEI. V gave up 3 bases and J gave up 5 bases, with 8 bases separating them. CDR3 sequence (DNA): TGTGCCAGCAGTGAGGGGAGCGACGAGCAGTACTTC. The encoded protein is CASSEGSDEQYF.

The gene calls are TRBV7-2 and TRBJ2-3; a possible D gene is TRBD1 (5 bases). The CDR3 spans 14 residues. The V gene's germline CDR1 is SGHTA and CDR2 FQGNSA. The ends were cut back, 5 bases at V and 0 bases at J, with 9 bases in the middle. CDR3 in amino acids: CASSTRQSTDTQYF. For the CDR3, the DNA is TGTGCCAGCAGCACAAGACAGAGCACAGATACGCAGTATTTT.

The CDR3 sequence: CASRGQVGRQETQYF. The CDR3 DNA reads as TGTGCCAGCAGGGGGCAAGTGGGCCGTCAAGAGACCCAGTACTTC. The chain is built from TRBV2 and TRBJ2-5, with TRBD1 as a possible D gene (5 bases). Per germline, CDR1 SNHLY and CDR2 FYNNEI. The CDR3 extends over 15 amino acids. V lost 6 bases and J 2 bases, leaving 16 bases between the germline ends.

V gene TRBV5-3 combines with J gene TRBJ2-2, with 11 bases aligning to TRBD2. TRBV5-3 is an open reading frame whose function is uncertain. The CDR3 is 15 amino acids. V lost 4 bases, J lost 4 bases, and 3 bases stayed unmatched. The CDR3: CARSRGTSGTGELFF. The CDR3 DNA reads TGTGCCAGAAGCCGAGGGACTAGCGGCACCGGGGAGCTGTTTTTT.

The rearrangement uses TRBV5-4 and TRBJ2-7; TRBD1 agrees at 7 bases. V gave up 4 bases and J gave up 1 base; unmatched junction bases: 5. The length of the CDR3 is 14 residues. Germline loops: CDR1 SGHNT, CDR2 YYREEE (reference sequence). The CDR3 loop reads CASSITQGSYEQYF. The CDR3 bases are TGTGCCAGCAGCATTACACAGGGGTCCTACGAGCAGTACTTC.

The J gene is TRBJ2-6, the V gene TRBV6-4, with 9 bases identical to TRBD1. Unmatched junction bases numbered 14, after V lost 5 bases and J lost 0 bases. Germline CDR1 reads MRHNA; CDR2 reads SNTAGT. This CDR3 is 20 amino acids long. The CDR3 DNA follows: TGTGCCAGCAGTACGGGTCCCGGGACAGGGACCCCCTCTGGGGCCAACGTCCTGACTTTC. It is translated as CASSTGPGTGTPSGANVLTF.

The chain has TRBV5-1 and TRBJ2-1; 11 bases line up with TRBD2. Trimming took 2 bases from V and 5 from J; bases not matched to a gene: 9. The CDR3 is 17 amino acids. CDR1 is SGHRS and CDR2 is YFSETQ in the germline V gene. The CDR3 DNA sequence: TGCGCCAGCAGCTTTTTACCCGGGACTAGCGGCAACAATGAGCAGTTCTTC. It is translated as CASSFLPGTSGNNEQFF.

The DNA of the CDR3 is TGTGCCAGCTCACCTGACTTAAACAATCAGCCCCAGCATTTT. Translated: CASSPDLNNQPQHF. The chain joins TRBV18 to TRBJ1-5; D is uncertain. Looked up from germline, CDR1 is KGHSH and CDR2 is LQKENI. V lost 3 bases to trimming and J lost 3 bases, with 9 bases between them. The CDR3 has 14 amino acids.

Only a few counts were recorded for this clone. No DNA is shown, since the ends of the CDR3 on it are uncertain; the CDR3 is the one TCRdb lists. This chain uses TRBV19 with TRBJ2-7; the listed D gene, TRBD2, was not tested against the DNA. Germline CDR1 reads LNHDA; CDR2 reads SQIVND (reference sequence). A total of 14 residues make up the CDR3, ends included. The CDR3 here is CASSSGQGGHEQYF.

The chain has TRBV10-2 and TRBJ2-1, with TRBD2 as a possible D gene (6 bases). CDR1 and CDR2 (germline): WSHSY, SAAADI. The CDR3 loop spans 13 amino acids. With 6 bases removed from V and 4 bases from J, the gap between germline ends came to 10 bases. CDR3 residues: CASRRGGYNEQFF. The CDR3 DNA sequence: TGCGCCAGCAGGAGAGGAGGGTACAATGAGCAGTTCTTC.